These 28 T cell receptor beta chains originate from one sample sequenced in a study of long-term antiretroviral therapy in people with HIV. Survey-level immunoSEQ v3.0 assays were run. The method was immunoSEQ multiplex PCR; TCRdb's version includes in-frame clones alone and lacks a portion of them. The repertoire holds tens of thousands of clones, 75% to 90% seen once, with about 4% in the top ten. Sequenced here: unsorted PBMCs, sampled just before starting antiretroviral therapy. Every receptor here comes from a woman aged 18-29 years with HIV.

The J gene is TRBJ2-5, the V gene TRBV7-2; maybe TRBD1 (5 bases). There are 16 residues in the CDR3. V lost 6 bases to trimming and J lost 1 base, with 18 bases between them. From germline, CDR1 is SGHTA and CDR2 FQGNSA. CDR3 residues: CASSFRQGSSQETQYF. The CDR3 DNA reads as TGTGCCAGCAGTTTTCGCCAGGGCTCCTCCCAAGAGACCCAGTACTTC.

The rearrangement joins TRBV28 to TRBJ1-5; tentatively, D is TRBD1 (5 bases). Trimming cost V 5 bases and J 1 base, with 9 bases left between them. CDR1 is MDHEN, CDR2 SYDVKM, per germline. The CDR3 runs 14 residues. The CDR3 DNA reads as TGTGCCAGCAGTCCACGGGACAGCAATCAGCCCCAGCATTTT. Protein sequence: CASSPRDSNQPQHF.

CDR3 amino acids: CASSFSPMKTYEQYF. In DNA form, the CDR3 reads TGTGCCAGCAGTTTTTCCCCCATGAAGACCTACGAGCAGTACTTC. The chain links TRBV27 to TRBJ2-7; no clear D gene. The CDR3 runs to 15 residues. Germline loops: CDR1 MNHEY, CDR2 SMNVEV (reference sequence). V shed 3 bases and J shed 2 bases, with 14 bases lying between them.

CDR3 sequence: CASSLGSSSYNEQFF. As DNA, the CDR3 is TGTGCCAGCAGCTTGGGAAGCAGCTCCTACAATGAGCAGTTCTTC. The chain couples TRBV7-3 to TRBJ2-1; D not certain. Germline loops: CDR1 SGHTA, CDR2 FQGTGA. Trimming cost V 3 bases and J 0 bases, with 9 bases left between them. The CDR3 is made up of 15 amino acids.

The chain combines TRBV27 with TRBJ2-5; the D gene could be TRBD1 or TRBD2 (5 bases each). The CDR3 extends over 13 amino acids. The V and J ends lost 6 bases and 1 base respectively, with 9 bases between them. The germline CDR1 and CDR2 sequences are MNHEY and SMNVEV (reference sequence). For the CDR3, the DNA is TGTGCCAGCAGATGGGGGATCCAAGAGACCCAGTACTTC. This encodes CASRWGIQETQYF.

This sequence joins TRBV28 and TRBJ2-7, with D perhaps given as TRBD1 or TRBD2 (7 bases each). The V end lost 5 bases, the J end lost 2 bases, and 13 bases lay between the germline ends. The CDR3 totals 14 residues. Germline CDR1 is MDHEN and CDR2 is SYDVKM. In nucleotides, the CDR3 is TGTGCCAGCAGTCCCCCAGGGGGGGCCTACGAGCAGTACTTC. It codes for CASSPPGGAYEQYF.

This clone has more than one count but fewer than ten. V and J are TRBV11-1 and TRBJ2-1, with D unclear. The germline CDR1 and CDR2 sequences are SGHAT and FQDESV (reference sequence). V lost 0 bases to trimming and J lost 5 bases, with 11 bases between them. The CDR3 contains 15 residues. The CDR3 here is CASSLAPRAHNEQFF. CDR3 DNA sequence: TGTGCCAGCAGCTTAGCGCCTCGAGCCCACAATGAGCAGTTCTTC.

This clone was observed a handful of times. The V call is TRBV5-4, the J call TRBJ2-7; TRBD1 agrees at 7 bases. CDR3 length equals 13 residues. Unmatched junction bases numbered 8, after V lost 4 bases and J lost 7 bases. The germline gives CDR1 SGHNT, CDR2 YYREEE (reference sequence). The CDR3 protein is CASSQGQFVEQYF. For the CDR3, the DNA is TGTGCCAGCAGCCAGGGACAGTTCGTGGAGCAGTACTTC. Filled out from reference TRBV5-4 and TRBJ2-7, the complete variable domain reads ETGVTQSPTHLIKTRGQQVTLRCSSQSGHNTVSWYQQALGQGPQFIFQYYREEENGRGNFPPRFSGLQFPNYSSELNVNALELDDSALYLCASSQGQFVEQYFGPGTRLTVT.

The chain recombines TRBV5-1 with TRBJ2-7; possibly TRBD2 for D (6 bases). V shed 2 bases and J shed 4 bases, with 7 bases lying between them. This CDR3 region has 12 residues. CDR1 is SGHRS and CDR2 is YFSETQ in the germline V gene. The CDR3 nucleotides are TGCGCCAGCAGCTTCGGAGGGTACGAGCAGTACTTC. Its protein product is CASSFGGYEQYF.

The rearrangement joins TRBV6-4 to TRBJ2-3, with a weak D call TRBD2 (6 bases). This CDR3 has 15 residues. Germline CDR1 and CDR2: MRHNA and SNTAGT. V lost 0 bases to trimming and J lost 6 bases, with 13 bases between them. In nucleotides, the CDR3 is TGTGCCAGCAGTGACTCGACTAGTGGGAGGGATACGCAGTATTTT. Amino acid sequence: CASSDSTSGRDTQYF.

V usage is TRBV19 and J usage is TRBJ1-1; D gene unclear. The ends were cut back, 1 base at V and 1 base at J, with 7 bases in the middle. The CDR3 contains 14 residues. Germline V gene sequence: CDR1 LNHDA, CDR2 SQIVND (reference sequence). CDR3 region: CASSIGVGNTEAFF. CDR3 nucleotides: TGTGCCAGTAGTATAGGAGTGGGGAACACTGAAGCTTTCTTT.

The chain couples TRBV6-5 to TRBJ2-1; no clear D gene. The CDR3 covers 14 residues. CDR1 is MNHEY, CDR2 SVGAGI, per germline. Trimming removed 0 bases from V and 6 bases from J, with 9 bases in between. DNA of the CDR3: TGTGCCAGCAGTTACTCGTTAGTCGGCAATGAGCAGTTCTTC. Amino acids: CASSYSLVGNEQFF.

The V and J genes are TRBV5-1 and TRBJ1-1; 9 bases fit TRBD1. The CDR3 is 14 residues long. Germline assignment: CDR1 SGHRS and CDR2 YFSETQ. J was trimmed by 5 bases and V by 4 bases; bases with no gene match: 6. CDR3: CASSPGQGKTEAFF. DNA for the CDR3: TGCGCCAGCAGCCCGGGACAGGGTAAAACTGAAGCTTTCTTT.

The V call is TRBV4-3, the J call TRBJ2-3, with TRBD1 identical over 7 bases. The CDR3 totals 15 residues. In germline, CDR1 is LGHNA, CDR2 YSLEER. Trimming took 4 bases from V and 6 from J; bases not matched to a gene: 10. The CDR3 protein is CASSPRDRDLDTQYF. CDR3 bases: TGCGCCAGCAGCCCCCGGGACAGAGATCTGGATACGCAGTATTTT.

This clone is a singleton in its sample. The chain combines TRBV21-1 with TRBJ2-7; the D call in the table, TRBD1, was not verified against the DNA. TRBV21-1 is given as a pseudogene. This CDR3 is 15 amino acids long. The CDR3 loop reads CASSKVRQGFGEQYF. In DNA form, the CDR3 reads TGTGCCAGCAGCAAAGTCCGGCAGGGATTTGGCGAGCAGTACTTC.

V gene TRBV10-2 combines with J gene TRBJ2-1, with TRBD2 as a possible D gene (6 bases). The CDR3 sequence is 15 residues long. The germline CDR1 and CDR2 sequences are WSHSY and SAAADI. The ends were cut back, 4 bases at V and 5 bases at J, with 15 bases in the middle. In nucleotides, the CDR3 is TGCGCCAGCAGTGGGGTCGGGGTAGCGGACAATGAGCAGTTCTTC. This translates into CASSGVGVADNEQFF.

The chain links TRBV5-5 to TRBJ2-7; the D is unclear. Trimming shortened V by 0 bases and J by 3 bases, and 19 bases separated the two germline ends. Germline V lookup: CDR1 SGHKS, CDR2 YYEKEE (reference sequence). The CDR3 has 17 residues. The CDR3 reads CASSLARGSLLRYEQYF. The CDR3 DNA reads as TGTGCCAGCAGCTTGGCCCGTGGCAGCCTACTCCGCTACGAGCAGTACTTC. The whole variable domain, filled in from reference TRBV5-5 and TRBJ2-7, reads DAGVTQSPTHLIKTRGQQVTLRCSPISGHKSVSWYQQVLGQGPQFIFQYYEKEERGRGNFPDRFSARQFPNYSSELNVNALLLGDSALYLCASSLARGSLLRYEQYFGPGTRLTVT.

The chain employs TRBV4-2 and TRBJ2-7; 10 bases align to TRBD2. The CDR3 runs to 15 residues. After removal of 2 bases from V and 0 bases from J, the junction contained 1 base not matched to a gene. Germline lookup yields CDR1 LGHNA and CDR2 YNFKEQ. This chain's CDR3 is CASSQTSGNSYEQYF. The CDR3 coding sequence is TGTGCCAGCAGCCAAACTAGCGGGAACTCCTACGAGCAGTACTTC.

V is TRBV5-4 and J is TRBJ1-1; possibly TRBD1 for D (5 bases). Looked up from germline, CDR1 is SGHNT and CDR2 is YYREEE (reference sequence). This CDR3 comprises 15 residues. V lost 4 bases and J 5 bases, leaving 18 bases between the germline ends. The CDR3 nucleotides read TGTGCCAGCAGCCACGCCGGGGGAAGGGGTACTGAAGCTTTCTTT. It specifies CASSHAGGRGTEAFF.

The J gene is TRBJ2-3, the V gene TRBV4-1; 12 bases agree with TRBD2. In germline, CDR1 is MGHRA, CDR2 YSYEKL. The CDR3 totals 21 residues. The J segment lost 1 base and the V segment lost 0 bases, leaving 14 bases of the junction unmatched. The CDR3 region is CASSQDQTSGRWAPGTDTQYF. Here the CDR3 DNA reads TGCGCCAGCAGCCAAGATCAGACTAGCGGGAGATGGGCACCTGGCACAGATACGCAGTATTTT.

This chain uses TRBV19 with TRBJ1-5; D ambiguous. Trimming pared 3 bases from V and 4 bases from J, leaving 13 bases between. Per germline, CDR1 LNHDA and CDR2 SQIVND (reference sequence). This CDR3 is 15 amino acids long. The CDR3 DNA follows: TGTGCCAGTAGTATCAGGATGGGCGGGAATCAGCCCCAGCATTTT. Amino acid sequence: CASSIRMGGNQPQHF.

In this sample, this clone turned up a few times. The chain has TRBV5-4 and TRBJ2-2; D tentatively reads TRBD1 or TRBD2 (5 bases each). V gave up 1 base and J gave up 6 bases, with 16 bases separating them. Germline V CDR1 and CDR2: SGHNT, YYREEE (reference sequence). The CDR3 has 16 residues. The CDR3, as DNA: TGTGCCAGCAGCTTGTGGCTAGGTAGGGGAGCCGGGGAGCTGTTTTTT. The encoded protein is CASSLWLGRGAGELFF.

The chain is built from TRBV7-2 and TRBJ2-2; no clear D. Trimming pared 7 bases from V and 1 base from J, leaving 10 bases between. Germline-derived CDR1 and CDR2 are SGHTA and FQGNSA. The CDR3 has 14 residues. CDR3 coding DNA: TGTGCCAGCACCTTTACAATGAACACCGGGGAGCTGTTTTTT. It encodes CASTFTMNTGELFF.

The chain uses TRBV2 and TRBJ2-7; TRBD1 aligns across 10 bases. This CDR3 is built from 15 residues. Per germline, CDR1 SNHLY and CDR2 FYNNEI. The ends lost 6 bases at V and 4 bases at J; junction bases unmatched: 9. The CDR3 sequence is CASREGQGTWYEQYF. CDR3 DNA sequence: TGTGCCAGCAGGGAGGGACAGGGGACTTGGTACGAGCAGTACTTC.

This chain links TRBV7-3 with TRBJ1-2, with 8 positions matching TRBD1. Germline V gene lookup returns CDR1 SGHTA and CDR2 FQGTGA. The ends lost 1 base at V and 6 bases at J; junction bases unmatched: 7. The CDR3 is 15 residues long. CDR3 DNA: TGTGCCAGCAGCTTAAACGGACAGGGACTTGATGGCTACACCTTC. The encoded protein is CASSLNGQGLDGYTF.

The chain combines TRBV4-1 with TRBJ2-5; 14 bases align to TRBD2. The CDR3 contains 19 residues. CDR1 and CDR2 (germline): MGHRA, YSYEKL. The trim removed 0 bases at V and 3 bases at J, leaving 9 bases unmatched. The CDR3 DNA reads as TGCGCCAGCAGCCAAGATACGACTAGCGGGAGGGCACTCGAAGAGACCCAGTACTTC. Encoded protein: CASSQDTTSGRALEETQYF.

This sequence joins TRBV7-9 and TRBJ2-7; D is possibly TRBD2 (6 bases). Germline-derived CDR1 and CDR2 are SEHNR and FQNEAQ (reference sequence). This CDR3 is built from 15 residues. Trimming pared 6 bases from V and 4 bases from J, leaving 19 bases between. CDR3 protein: CASSGTGRILYEQYF. In DNA form, the CDR3 reads TGTGCCAGCAGTGGGACTGGACGGATCCTTTACGAGCAGTACTTC.

J is TRBJ1-5 and V is TRBV7-2; D gene unclear. The V end lost 2 bases, the J end lost 7 bases, and 15 bases lay between the germline ends. The CDR3 length is 15 residues. The germline V gene has CDR1 SGHTA and CDR2 FQGNSA. CDR3 in DNA: TGTGCCAGCAGCTTAAGTCCAGGCTCGTGGCAGCCCCAGCATTTT. Amino acids: CASSLSPGSWQPQHF.